This T cell receptor beta chain came from a study of T cell changes during pregnancy in multiple sclerosis. This table comes from immunoSEQ multiplex PCR, and its TCRdb copy is limited to in-frame clones, with some not included. The sample includes under 70,000 clones, 85% to 95% of them seen just once. The CDR3 length is 15 residues. Germline CDR1 SGDLS, CDR2 YYNGEE. The junction had 1 base not matched to a gene; V was cut back by 2 bases and J by 2 bases. This chain connects TRBV9 to TRBJ2-7, with 13 positions matching TRBD2. The origin of this receptor is a female donor in good health, enrolled as a control in a pregnancy study. Sequences were derived from peripheral blood, sampled in the third trimester of pregnancy. In DNA, the CDR3 is TGTGCCAGCAGCGTTGGACTAGCGGGGGCCTACGAGCAGTACTTC. Translating gives CASSVGLAGAYEQYF. Complete variable domain (other parts from reference TRBV9 and TRBJ2-7): DSGVTQTPKHLITATGQRVTLRCSPRSGDLSVYWYQQSLDQGLQFLIQYYNGEERAKGNILERFSAQQFPDLHSELNLSSLELGDSALYFCASSVGLAGAYEQYFGPGTRLTVT.